This entry is about one T cell receptor beta chain. Its antigen is as yet unknown. This specimen comes from a study of regulatory T cells in long-lasting Graves disease. Overall study results and limits: The study found lower TCR diversity in persistent Graves' patients than in newly diagnosed ones.

With iRepertoire HTBI primers and Arm-PCR of CDR3 regions, TCR beta libraries were built. TCRdb re-derived calls from the multiplex PCR reads in MiXCR, one entry per CDR3 protein. The repertoire has about 470,000 distinct CDR3 sequences, about 22% of them found once; the top ten carry 7.1%. Indicated time point: persistent/refractory GD, antithyroid drugs over 5 years with positive TRAb. RNA from PBMCs was the source of the TCR library. Clinicians diagnosed Graves' disease using American Thyroid Association guidelines. The CDR3 extends over 14 amino acids. Germline V gives CDR1 MDHEN, CDR2 SYDVKM. V lost 5 bases, J lost 6 bases, and 17 bases lay in between.

The material sequenced was peripheral blood mononuclear cells (PBMCs), taken when the disease was refractory, from a patient treated with antithyroid drugs. The clonotype comes from a female donor with Graves disease. The V call is TRBV28, the J call TRBJ2-7; D is unclear. The CDR3 region is CASSPPQDGSEQYF. The DNA for the CDR3 is TGTGCCAGCAGTCCACCCCAGGACGGATCCGAGCAGTACTTC.